The entry below gives a single TCR beta chain sequence along with its context. As yet, its antigen is unknown. The sample comes from a study of post-analysis software for immune sequencing data. Study-wide points: Four or five TRBV segments (TRBV5-6, TRBV5-1 and TRBV20-1 among them) occurred more frequently in patients than in controls.

TCR beta libraries were prepared from cDNA with unique molecular identifiers. TCRdb recomputed calls from the PCR reads with MiXCR, one row per CDR3 protein. The table includes hundreds of thousands of distinct CDR3 sequences, under 70% detected once. The CDR3 spans 13 residues. Germline-derived CDR1 and CDR2 are SQVTM and ANQGSEA. V was cut by 4 bases and J by 0 bases, with 10 bases left in between. The chain has TRBV29-1 and TRBJ2-7; possibly TRBD1 for D (5 bases). The specimen was blood. This clonotype was sampled from a girl aged 5 to 17 with multiple sclerosis. CDR3 in DNA: TGCAGCGTTGTACAGGCCCGCTCCTACGAGCAGTACTTC. It yields the protein CSVVQARSYEQYF.